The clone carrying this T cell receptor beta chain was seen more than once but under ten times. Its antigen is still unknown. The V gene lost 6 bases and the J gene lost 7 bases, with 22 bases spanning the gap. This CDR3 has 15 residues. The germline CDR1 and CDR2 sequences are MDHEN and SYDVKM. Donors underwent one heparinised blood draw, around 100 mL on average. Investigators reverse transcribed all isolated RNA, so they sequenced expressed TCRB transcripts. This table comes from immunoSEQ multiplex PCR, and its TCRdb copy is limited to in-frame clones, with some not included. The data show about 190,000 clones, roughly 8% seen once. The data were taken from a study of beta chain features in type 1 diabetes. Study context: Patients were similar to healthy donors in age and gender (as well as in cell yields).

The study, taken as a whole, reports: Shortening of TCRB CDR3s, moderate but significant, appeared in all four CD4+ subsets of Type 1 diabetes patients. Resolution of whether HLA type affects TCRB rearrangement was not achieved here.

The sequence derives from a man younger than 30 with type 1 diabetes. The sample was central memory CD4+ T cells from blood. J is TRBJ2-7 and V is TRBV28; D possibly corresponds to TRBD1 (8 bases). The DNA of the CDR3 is TGTGCCAGCAGATCTACAGGGGGGGTGGTATATGAGCAGTACTTC. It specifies CASRSTGGVVYEQYF.